The clone carrying this TCR beta chain was observed a single time. Its antigen is as yet unknown. The CDR3 totals 15 residues. Trimming took 1 base from V and 4 from J, leaving 13 bases between them. Germline values: CDR1 LNHDA, CDR2 SQIVND (reference sequence). The data stem from a study of T cell responses to AZD1222 COVID-19 vaccine. Study-wide results and limits: No day 14 peak samples; only post-peak repertoires were characterized. It was only 6 or 7 AZD1222 recipients who were seropositive at baseline. There were vaccine-associated CD4 TCRs across spike, dominant at 160-218 and 743-854.

The table came from immunoSEQ multiplex PCR; TCRdb's copy has only in-frame clones and leaves some out. This sample has under 200,000 clones; roughly 94% occur once, and the top ten carry approximately 1.2%. The analysis combined second doses at about 4 or about 12 weeks. The V gene is TRBV19, the J gene TRBJ1-1; the D gene is possibly TRBD1 (5 bases). The receptor's source is an adult who received the AZD1222 COVID-19 vaccine. This sample comprised peripheral blood, obtained 28 days after the second AZD1222 dose. The CDR3 coding sequence is TGTGCCAGTAGTATAGGTGGCAGGGCGGGCACTGAAGCTTTCTTT. Translating gives CASSIGGRAGTEAFF. The entire variable domain, with the rest obtained from reference TRBV19 and TRBJ1-1, is as follows: DGGITQSPKYLFRKEGQNVTLSCEQNLNHDAMYWYRQDPGQGLRLIYYSQIVNDFQKGDIAEGYSVSREKKESFPLTVTSAQKNPTAFYLCASSIGGRAGTEAFFGQGTRLTVV.